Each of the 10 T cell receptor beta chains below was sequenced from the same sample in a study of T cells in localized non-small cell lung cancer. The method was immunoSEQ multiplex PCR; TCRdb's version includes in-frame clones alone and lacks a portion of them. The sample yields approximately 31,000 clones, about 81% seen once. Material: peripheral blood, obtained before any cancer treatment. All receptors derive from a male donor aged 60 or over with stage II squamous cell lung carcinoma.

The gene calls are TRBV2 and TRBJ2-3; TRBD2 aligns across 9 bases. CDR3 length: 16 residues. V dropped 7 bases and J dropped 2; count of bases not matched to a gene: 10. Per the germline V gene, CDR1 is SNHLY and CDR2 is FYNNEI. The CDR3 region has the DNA TGTGCCAGCAATCAAGCCACTAGCGGGTACACAGATACGCAGTATTTT. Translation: CASNQATSGYTDTQYF.

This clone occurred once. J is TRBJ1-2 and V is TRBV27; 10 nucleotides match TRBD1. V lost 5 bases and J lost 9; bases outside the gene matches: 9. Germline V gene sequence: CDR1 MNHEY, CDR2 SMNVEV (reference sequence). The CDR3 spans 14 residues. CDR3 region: CASSPGGTGVSYTF. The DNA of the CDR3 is TGTGCCAGCAGTCCAGGCGGGACAGGGGTTAGCTACACCTTC.

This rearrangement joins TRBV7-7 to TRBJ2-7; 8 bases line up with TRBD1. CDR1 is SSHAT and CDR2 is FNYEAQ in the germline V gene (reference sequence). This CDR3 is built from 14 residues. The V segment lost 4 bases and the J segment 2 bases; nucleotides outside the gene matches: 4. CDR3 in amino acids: CASSSQGAPYEQYF. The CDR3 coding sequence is TGTGCCAGCAGCTCCCAGGGGGCCCCCTACGAGCAGTACTTC.

CDR3 in amino acids: CAISESGQGKETQYF. Here the CDR3 DNA reads TGTGCCATCAGTGAGTCGGGACAGGGGAAAGAGACCCAGTACTTC. The chain uses TRBV10-3 and TRBJ2-5; 10 positions match TRBD1. The V segment lost 0 bases and the J segment 3 bases; nucleotides outside the gene matches: 1. Germline loops: CDR1 ENHRY, CDR2 SYGVKD. The CDR3 is made up of 15 amino acids.

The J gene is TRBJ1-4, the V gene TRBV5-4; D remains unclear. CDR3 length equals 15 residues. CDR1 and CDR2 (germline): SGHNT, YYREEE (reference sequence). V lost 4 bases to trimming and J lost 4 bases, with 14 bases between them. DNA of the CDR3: TGTGCCAGCAGCGTGGACCGATCCCATAATGAAAAACTGTTTTTT. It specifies CASSVDRSHNEKLFF.

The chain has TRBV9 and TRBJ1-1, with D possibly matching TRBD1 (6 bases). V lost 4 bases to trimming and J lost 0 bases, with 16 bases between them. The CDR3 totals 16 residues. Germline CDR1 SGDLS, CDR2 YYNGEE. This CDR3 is CASSPRLGAVNTEAFF. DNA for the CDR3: TGTGCCAGCAGCCCCCGTTTGGGGGCAGTGAACACTGAAGCTTTCTTT.

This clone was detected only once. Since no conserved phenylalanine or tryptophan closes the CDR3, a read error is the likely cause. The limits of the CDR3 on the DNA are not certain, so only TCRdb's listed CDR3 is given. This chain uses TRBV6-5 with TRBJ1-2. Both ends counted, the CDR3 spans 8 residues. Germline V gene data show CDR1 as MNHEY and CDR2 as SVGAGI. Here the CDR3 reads CASSSEND.

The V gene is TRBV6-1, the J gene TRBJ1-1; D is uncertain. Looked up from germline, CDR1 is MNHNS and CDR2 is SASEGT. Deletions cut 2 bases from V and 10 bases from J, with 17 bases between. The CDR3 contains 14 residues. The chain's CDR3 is CASSEWRTVPVAFF. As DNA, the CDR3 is TGTGCCAGCAGTGAATGGAGAACCGTCCCGGTAGCTTTCTTT.

The CDR3 loop reads CATTDRPNKPYEQYF. The DNA for the CDR3 is TGTGCCACTACTGACAGACCCAATAAACCCTACGAGCAGTACTTC. The chain joins TRBV28 to TRBJ2-7, with a possible D match to TRBD1 (5 bases). Germline CDR1 is MDHEN and CDR2 is SYDVKM. This CDR3 is built from 15 residues. Trimming shortened V by 10 bases and J by 2 bases, and 21 bases separated the two germline ends.

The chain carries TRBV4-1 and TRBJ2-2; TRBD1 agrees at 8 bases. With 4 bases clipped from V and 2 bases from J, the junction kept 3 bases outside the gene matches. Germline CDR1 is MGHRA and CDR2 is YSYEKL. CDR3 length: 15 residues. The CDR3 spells CASSPGGTNTGELFF. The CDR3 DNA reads TGCGCCAGCAGCCCAGGGGGCACCAACACCGGGGAGCTGTTTTTT.